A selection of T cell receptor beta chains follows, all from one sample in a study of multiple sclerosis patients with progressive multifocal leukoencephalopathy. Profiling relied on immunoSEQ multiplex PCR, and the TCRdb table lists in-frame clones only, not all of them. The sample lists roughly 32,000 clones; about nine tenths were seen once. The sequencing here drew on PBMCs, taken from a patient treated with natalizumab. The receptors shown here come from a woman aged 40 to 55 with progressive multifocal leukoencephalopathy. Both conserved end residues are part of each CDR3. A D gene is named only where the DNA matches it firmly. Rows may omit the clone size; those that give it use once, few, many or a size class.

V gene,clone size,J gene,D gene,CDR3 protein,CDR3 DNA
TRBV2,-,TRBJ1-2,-,CASSEAQPFGYTF,TGTGCCAGCAGTGAAGCGCAACCCTTTGGCTACACCTTC
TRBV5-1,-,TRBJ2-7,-,CASSFSYEQYF,TGCGCCAGCAGCTTCTCCTACGAGCAGTACTTC
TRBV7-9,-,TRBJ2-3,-,CASSPASTQYF,TGTGCCAGCAGCCCGGCGTCTACGCAGTATTTT
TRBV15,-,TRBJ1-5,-,CATSSRAAGSNQPQHF,TGTGCCACCAGCAGTAGGGCAGCGGGTAGCAATCAGCCCCAGCATTTT
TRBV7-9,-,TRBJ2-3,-,CASSFGRSAYSTDTQYF,TGTGCCAGCAGCTTTGGCCGTTCGGCCTATAGCACAGATACGCAGTATTTT
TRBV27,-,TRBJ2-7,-,CASGAATTYEQYF,TGTGCCTCCGGGGCAGCGACTACCTACGAGCAGTACTTC
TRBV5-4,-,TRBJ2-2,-,CASSLSKNTGELFF,TGTGCCAGCAGCTTGTCTAAGAACACCGGGGAGCTGTTTTTT
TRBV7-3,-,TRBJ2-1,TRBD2,CASSSGRDEQFF,TGTGCCAGCAGCTCCGGGAGGGATGAGCAGTTCTTC
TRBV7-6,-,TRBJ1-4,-,CASSRVTGPNEKLFF,TGTGCCAGCAGCCGGGTGACGGGCCCTAATGAAAAACTGTTTTTT
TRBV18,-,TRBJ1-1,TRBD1,CASSPRGTGNTEAFF,TGTGCCAGCTCACCACGAGGGACAGGGAACACTGAAGCTTTCTTT
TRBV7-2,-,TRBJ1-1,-,CASSSPVGNTEAFF,TGTGCCAGCAGCTCCCCGGTTGGGAACACTGAAGCTTTCTTT
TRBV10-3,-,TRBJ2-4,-,CAISDPLIEAKNIQYF,TGTGCCATCAGTGACCCGCTAATTGAGGCCAAAAACATTCAGTACTTC
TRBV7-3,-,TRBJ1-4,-,CASSPGPNEKLFF,TGTGCCAGCAGCCCCGGGCCAAATGAAAAACTGTTTTTT
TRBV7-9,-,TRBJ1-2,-,CASSLARVTVGYTF,TGTGCCAGCAGCTTAGCGCGGGTTACCGTCGGCTACACCTTC
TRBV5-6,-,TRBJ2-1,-,CASILLKSSYNEQFF,TGTGCCAGCATTCTCTTGAAGAGCTCCTACAATGAGCAGTTCTTC
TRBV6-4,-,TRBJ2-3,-,CASSEGSGTDTQYF,TGTGCCAGCAGTGAGGGTAGCGGCACAGATACGCAGTATTTT
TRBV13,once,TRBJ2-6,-,CASSLVGRSGANVLTF,TGTGCCAGCAGCTTAGTGGGGCGCTCTGGGGCCAACGTCCTGACTTTC
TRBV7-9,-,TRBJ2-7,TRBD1,CASSFALRDRGHEQYF,TGTGCCAGCAGCTTTGCCCTCCGGGACAGGGGGCACGAGCAGTACTTC
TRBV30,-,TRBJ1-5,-,CAWRASSNQPQHF,TGTGCCTGGAGAGCCAGTAGCAATCAGCCCCAGCATTTT
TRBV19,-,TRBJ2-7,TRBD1,CASRRTGGGLIRAEQYF,TGTGCCAGTAGGCGGACAGGGGGCGGTTTAATCAGGGCCGAGCAGTACTTC
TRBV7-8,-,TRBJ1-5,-,CASSPVPGSSQPQHF,TGTGCCAGCAGCCCAGTCCCAGGGTCCAGTCAGCCCCAGCATTTT
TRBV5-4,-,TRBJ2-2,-,CASSLGGEAGELFF,TGTGCCAGCAGCTTGGGAGGGGAAGCCGGGGAGCTGTTTTTT
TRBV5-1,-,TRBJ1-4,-,CASSFVTPSEKLFF,TGCGCCAGCAGCTTCGTTACACCTAGCGAAAAACTGTTTTTT
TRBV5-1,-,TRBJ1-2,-,CASSLGLQGDGYTF,TGCGCCAGCAGCTTAGGCTTACAGGGCGATGGCTACACCTTC
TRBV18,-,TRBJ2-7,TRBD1,CASSPDRDVNEQYF,TGTGCCAGCTCACCGGACAGGGACGTCAACGAGCAGTACTTC
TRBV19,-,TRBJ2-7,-,CASTPGGPAEQYF,TGTGCCAGTACCCCCGGAGGGCCGGCCGAGCAGTACTTC
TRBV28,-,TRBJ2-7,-,CASRAGHSYEQYF,TGTGCCAGCAGAGCCGGGCACTCCTACGAGCAGTACTTC
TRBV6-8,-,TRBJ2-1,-,CASSYDGTGSYNEQFF,TGTGCCAGCAGTTACGATGGGACGGGATCCTACAATGAGCAGTTCTTC
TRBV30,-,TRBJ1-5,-,CAWSALGHSNQPQHF,TGTGCCTGGAGTGCTCTTGGACATAGCAATCAGCCCCAGCATTTT
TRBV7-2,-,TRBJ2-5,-,CASSPGPLEETQYF,TGTGCCAGCAGCCCGGGGCCCCTTGAGGAGACCCAGTACTTC
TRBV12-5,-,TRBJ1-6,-,CASGLNNSPLHF,TGTGCTAGTGGTTTGAATAATTCACCCCTCCACTTT
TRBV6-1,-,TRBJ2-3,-,CASSEIGSRDTQYF,TGTGCCAGCAGTGAAATCGGGAGTAGGGATACGCAGTATTTT
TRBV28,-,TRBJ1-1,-,CASSLVGGVAEAFF,TGTGCCAGCAGTTTAGTTGGGGGAGTAGCTGAAGCTTTCTTT
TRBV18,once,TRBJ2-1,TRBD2,CASSQTVRGTYNEQFF,TGTGCCAGCTCTCAAACCGTGCGGGGGACCTACAATGAGCAGTTCTTC
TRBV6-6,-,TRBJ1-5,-,CASSYSRQPQHF,TGTGCCAGCAGTTACTCGCGGCAGCCCCAGCATTTT
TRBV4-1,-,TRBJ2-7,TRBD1,CASSQDKGGDRAYEQYF,TGCGCCAGCAGCCAAGATAAAGGAGGAGACAGGGCCTACGAGCAGTACTTC
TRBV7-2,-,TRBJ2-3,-,CASSLDTGFNTQYF,TGTGCCAGCAGCCTGGACACGGGGTTCAATACGCAGTATTTT
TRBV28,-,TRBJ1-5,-,CASLQGGGQPQHF,TGTGCCAGCTTACAGGGCGGGGGTCAGCCCCAGCATTTT
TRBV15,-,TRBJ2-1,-,CATSGLKQGRGSREQFF,TGTGCCACCAGCGGGCTCAAGCAGGGCAGGGGATCAAGGGAGCAGTTCTTC